Below, 20 T cell receptor beta chains from the same sample are listed, as sequenced in a study of Graves' ophthalmopathy and Graves' hyperthyroidism. RNA transcripts provided the template for amplifying TCR beta CDR3 regions. First-round RT-PCR relied on HTBI primers, and a second-round multiplex PCR came next. Each CDR3 protein is one row after TCRdb ran MiXCR on the multiplex PCR reads. This sample has about 400,000 distinct CDR3 sequences, with less than 20% found just once. The sequenced material came from peripheral blood. Source of these receptors: a woman aged 18 to 35 with stable Graves' hyperthyroidism.

With regard to this clonotype: At one of its ends the junction is not consistent with the germline gene, which may arise from a read error. The chain carries TRBV6-1 and TRBJ2-5; the D gene is possibly TRBD1 (6 bases). This CDR3 region has 13 residues. Germline V gives CDR1 MNHNS, CDR2 SASEGT. The CDR3 DNA reads TGTGCCACCCGCAACAGGGTCCAAGAGACCAAGTACTTC. Its translation: CATRNRVQETKYF.

Worth noting for this clonotype: A much more abundant neighbour one base away suggests this may be a read error. This chain links TRBV7-2 with TRBJ1-1; 10 nucleotides match TRBD1. The CDR3 is made up of 13 amino acids. Germline-derived CDR1 and CDR2 are SGHTA and FQGNSA. V lost 3 bases, J lost 9 bases, and 4 bases stayed unmatched. CDR3 sequence (DNA): TGTGCCAGCAGCTTCCGGACAGGGGGTAAAGCTTTCTTT. Translation gives CASSFRTGGKAFF.

In its sample, this clonotype was seen many times. This rearrangement joins TRBV11-3 to TRBJ2-5; no firm D call. This CDR3 is 14 amino acids long. Germline V lookup: CDR1 SGHNT, CDR2 YENEEA. V lost 0 bases to trimming and J lost 5 bases, with 10 bases between them. CDR3 DNA sequence: TGTGCCAGCAGCTTAGATTTGACGCGGGAGACCCAGTACTTC. Encoded protein: CASSLDLTRETQYF.

Turning to this clonotype: Since a much larger clone is just one base distant, this may be a read error. The gene calls are TRBV24-1 and TRBJ1-2; 10 bases map to TRBD1. Germline CDR1 is KGHDR and CDR2 is SFDVKD. CDR3 length: 17 amino acids. Trimming removed 4 bases from V and 6 bases from J; junction bases left unmatched: 13. In DNA form, the CDR3 reads TGTGCCACCAGTGAGTCAAGTCCGGGACAGGGGACCCATGGCTACACCTTC. Translated: CATSESSPGQGTHGYTF.

This clonotype has ten or more counts. This rearrangement joins TRBV6-1 to TRBJ1-5; D gene unclear. This CDR3 is built from 16 residues. Germline V lookup: CDR1 MNHNS, CDR2 SASEGT. V lost 1 base, J lost 0 bases, and 10 bases lay in between. The CDR3, as DNA: TGTGCCAGCAGTGAAGTGTTAACTAATAGCAATCAGCCCCAGCATTTT. Protein product: CASSEVLTNSNQPQHF.

This clonotype showed up many times. The V call is TRBV5-1, the J call TRBJ2-7; 9 bases align to TRBD1. Germline V gene data show CDR1 as SGHRS and CDR2 as YFSETQ. V was clipped by 0 bases and J by 2 bases; unmatched bases: 12. This CDR3 is 18 amino acids long. CDR3 DNA sequence: TGCGCCAGCAGCTTGGCACCTACCGGGACAGGGTTTGCCTACGAGCAGTACTTC. Its protein product is CASSLAPTGTGFAYEQYF.

This clonotype was observed a few times. The chain is built from TRBV7-8 and TRBJ2-7, with 11 bases that match TRBD2. Per germline, CDR1 SGHVS and CDR2 FQNEAQ. This CDR3 is built from 17 residues. J was trimmed by 3 bases and V by 1 base; bases with no gene match: 8. CDR3 amino acids: CASSLGQLLAGVYEQYF. The DNA for the CDR3 is TGTGCCAGCAGCTTAGGACAGCTACTAGCGGGGGTCTACGAGCAGTACTTC.

The table lists this clonotype with many counts. The chain couples TRBV7-3 to TRBJ2-7, with 7 positions matching TRBD1. Per germline, CDR1 SGHTA and CDR2 FQGTGA. The CDR3 consists of 14 residues. V lost 5 bases, J lost 4 bases, and 8 bases stayed unmatched. This CDR3 reads CASSPSGTEYEQYF. The CDR3 bases are TGTGCCAGCAGCCCCTCCGGGACAGAGTACGAGCAGTACTTC.

This clonotype was found many times. The chain joins TRBV2 to TRBJ2-5, with D uncertain. The CDR3 spans 11 residues. V lost 6 bases and J 3 bases, leaving 5 bases between the germline ends. From germline, CDR1 is SNHLY and CDR2 FYNNEI. CDR3 protein: CASRNKETQYF. The CDR3 DNA is TGTGCCAGCAGGAACAAAGAGACCCAGTACTTC.

In its sample, this clonotype was seen many times. The chain is built from TRBV24-1 and TRBJ2-2, with 7 bases aligning to TRBD2. From germline, CDR1 is KGHDR and CDR2 SFDVKD. The CDR3 has 14 amino acids. Trimming took 0 bases from V and 7 from J; bases not matched to a gene: 1. CDR3 protein: CATSDLAGVGELFF. Written as DNA, the CDR3 is TGTGCCACCAGTGATTTGGCGGGAGTCGGGGAGCTGTTTTTT.

Only a few counts were recorded for this clonotype. The rearrangement uses TRBV4-1 and TRBJ1-5; D is unclear. Germline V gives CDR1 MGHRA, CDR2 YSYEKL. The CDR3 consists of 14 residues. Trimming pared 0 bases from V and 7 bases from J, leaving 10 bases between. The CDR3 spells CASSQETFGQPQHF. The CDR3 DNA sequence: TGCGCCAGCAGCCAAGAGACCTTTGGACAGCCCCAGCATTTT.

This clonotype came up a few times. The genes are TRBV6-1 and TRBJ1-2; possibly TRBD1 for D (5 bases). Trimming left V 7 bases short and J 4 bases short, with 10 bases between. The CDR3 runs 12 residues. Germline V CDR1 and CDR2: MNHNS, SASEGT. CDR3 nucleotides: TGTGCCAGCACTCGGGGCGGCTATGGCTACACCTTC. Translation: CASTRGGYGYTF.

Many counts were recorded for this clonotype. V is TRBV27 and J is TRBJ1-5; TRBD1 agrees at 7 bases. The length of the CDR3 is 16 residues. Unmatched junction bases numbered 10, after V lost 2 bases and J lost 6 bases. CDR1 MNHEY and CDR2 SMNVEV come from the germline V gene (reference sequence). The CDR3 loop reads CASSLGAIGGSQPQHF. The CDR3 bases are TGTGCCAGCAGTTTAGGCGCGATAGGGGGCTCTCAGCCCCAGCATTTT.

The sample holds many counts of this clonotype. The chain uses TRBV27 and TRBJ2-7, with D perhaps TRBD1 (6 bases). V was clipped by 3 bases and J by 5 bases, with 17 bases between them. The CDR3 is 15 residues long. Per germline, CDR1 MNHEY and CDR2 SMNVEV (reference sequence). The CDR3 bases are TGTGCCAGCAGTTTCATTAGCCAGGGGAGTAACGAGCAGTACTTC. Residues: CASSFISQGSNEQYF.

At least ten counts were recorded for this clonotype. The J gene is TRBJ1-2, the V gene TRBV10-3; 8 bases line up with TRBD1. The CDR3 totals 17 residues. V lost 0 bases and J lost 4; bases outside the gene matches: 10. CDR1 and CDR2 (germline): ENHRY, SYGVKD. For the CDR3, the DNA is TGTGCCATCAGTGAGTCGTCAGGGGGCCCGAGACCCTATGGCTACACCTTC. This sequence encodes CAISESSGGPRPYGYTF.

This clonotype has at least ten counts. The chain is built from TRBV12-3 or TRBV12-4 and TRBJ1-2, with a weak D call TRBD1 (6 bases). This CDR3 comprises 12 residues. V shed 5 bases and J shed 9 bases, with 13 bases lying between them. CDR3 in DNA: TGTGCCAGCAGTCTCCGGGACATAAGCTACACCTTC. It specifies CASSLRDISYTF.

A note on this clonotype: One base away lies a much larger clone, so this may be a sequencing read error. The V and J genes are TRBV7-7 and TRBJ2-2; a weak D match, TRBD2 (5 bases). The germline V gene encodes CDR1 SSHAT and CDR2 FNYEAQ (reference sequence). There are 14 residues in the CDR3. Written as DNA, the CDR3 is TGTGCTAGCAGCTCTTCAACTAACACCGGGGAGCTGTGTTTT. Its translation: CASSSSTNTGELCF.

This clonotype was picked up many times. The gene calls are TRBV7-8 and TRBJ1-5, with no clear D. Germline assignment: CDR1 SGHVS and CDR2 FQNEAQ. This CDR3 contains 13 residues. V dropped 5 bases and J dropped 4 bases, with 9 bases sitting between them. Here the CDR3 reads CASSPVINQPQHF. The CDR3 DNA sequence: TGTGCCAGCAGCCCCGTGATTAATCAGCCCCAGCATTTT.

This clonotype was seen a few times. The chain recombines TRBV6-5 with TRBJ2-3; TRBD2 agrees at 10 bases. Unmatched junction bases numbered 4, after V lost 4 bases and J lost 0 bases. In germline, CDR1 is MNHEY, CDR2 SVGAGI. This CDR3 comprises 16 residues. The CDR3, as DNA: TGTGCCAGCAGTTCCCGGACTAGCGGTAGCACAGATACGCAGTATTTT. Protein: CASSSRTSGSTDTQYF.

The V gene is TRBV28, the J gene TRBJ1-1; 10 bases align to TRBD1. The CDR3 is made up of 16 amino acids. V was clipped by 2 bases and J by 6 bases; unmatched bases: 9. The germline gives CDR1 MDHEN, CDR2 SYDVKM. The CDR3 nucleotides read TGTGCCAGCAGTTTACCTCCGACAGGGGGCCTCGCTGAAGCTTTCTTT. It is translated as CASSLPPTGGLAEAFF.